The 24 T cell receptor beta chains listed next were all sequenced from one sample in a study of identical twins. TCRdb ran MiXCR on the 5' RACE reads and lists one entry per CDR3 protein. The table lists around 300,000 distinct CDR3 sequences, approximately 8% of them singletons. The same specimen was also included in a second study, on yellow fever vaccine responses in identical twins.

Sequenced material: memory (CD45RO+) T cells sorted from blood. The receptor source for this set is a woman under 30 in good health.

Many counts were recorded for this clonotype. The CDR3 sequence is CASSPRDRTNSPLHF. CDR3 coding DNA: TGTGCCAGCTCACCACGCGACAGGACCAATTCACCCCTCCACTTT. This chain uses TRBV18 with TRBJ1-6; possibly TRBD1 for D (6 bases). The CDR3 extends over 15 amino acids. The germline gives CDR1 KGHSH, CDR2 LQKENI. Trimming removed 1 base from V and 7 bases from J, with 11 bases in between. Using reference TRBV18 and TRBJ1-6 for the parts outside the CDR3, the full variable domain is NAGVMQNPRHLVRRRGQEARLRCSPMKGHSHVYWYRQLPEEGLKFMVYLQKENIIDESGMPKERFSAEFPKEGPSILRIQQVVRGDSAAYFCASSPRDRTNSPLHFGNGTRLTVT.

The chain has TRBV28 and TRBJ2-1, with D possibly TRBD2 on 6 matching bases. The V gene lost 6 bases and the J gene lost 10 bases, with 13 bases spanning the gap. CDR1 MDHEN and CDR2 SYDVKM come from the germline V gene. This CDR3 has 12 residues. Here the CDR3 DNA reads TGTGCCAGCAGGGCTCGGGCGGGGGAGCAGTTCTTC. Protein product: CASRARAGEQFF.

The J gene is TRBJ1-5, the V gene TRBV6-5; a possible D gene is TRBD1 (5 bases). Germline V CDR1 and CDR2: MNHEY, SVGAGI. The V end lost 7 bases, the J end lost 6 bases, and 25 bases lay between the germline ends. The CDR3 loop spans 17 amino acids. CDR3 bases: TGTGCCAGCAATTTAGGGGCCCTGCAGGGCCAACCTCAGCCCCAGCATTTT. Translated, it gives CASNLGALQGQPQPQHF.

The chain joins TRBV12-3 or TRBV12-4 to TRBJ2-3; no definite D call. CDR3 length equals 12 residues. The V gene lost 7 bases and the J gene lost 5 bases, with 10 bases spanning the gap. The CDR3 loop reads CASNAPLDTQYF. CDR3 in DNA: TGTGCCAGCAACGCACCACTAGATACGCAGTATTTT.

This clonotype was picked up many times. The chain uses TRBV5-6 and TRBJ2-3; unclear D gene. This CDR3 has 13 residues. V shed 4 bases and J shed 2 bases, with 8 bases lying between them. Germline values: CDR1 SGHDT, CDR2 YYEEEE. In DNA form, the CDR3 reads TGTGCCAGCAGCCACCAAGACACAGATACGCAGTATTTT. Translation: CASSHQDTDTQYF.

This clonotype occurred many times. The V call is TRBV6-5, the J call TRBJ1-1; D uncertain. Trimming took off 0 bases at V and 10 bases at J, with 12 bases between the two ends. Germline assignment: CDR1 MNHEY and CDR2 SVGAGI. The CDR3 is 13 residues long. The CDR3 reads CASSYSDSRRAFF. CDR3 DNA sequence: TGTGCCAGCAGTTACTCGGACTCACGACGAGCTTTCTTT.

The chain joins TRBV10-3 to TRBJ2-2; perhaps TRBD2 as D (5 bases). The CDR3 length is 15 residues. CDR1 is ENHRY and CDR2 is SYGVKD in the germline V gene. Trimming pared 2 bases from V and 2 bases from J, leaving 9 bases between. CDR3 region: CAISERRDNTGELFF. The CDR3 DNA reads TGTGCCATCAGTGAGCGACGGGATAACACCGGGGAGCTGTTTTTT.

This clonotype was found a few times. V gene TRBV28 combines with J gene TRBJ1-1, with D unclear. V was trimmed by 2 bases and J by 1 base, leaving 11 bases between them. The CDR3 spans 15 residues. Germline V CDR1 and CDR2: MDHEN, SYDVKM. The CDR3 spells CASSLVKRRNTEAFF. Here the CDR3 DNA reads TGTGCCAGCAGTTTAGTTAAACGGAGGAACACTGAAGCTTTCTTT.

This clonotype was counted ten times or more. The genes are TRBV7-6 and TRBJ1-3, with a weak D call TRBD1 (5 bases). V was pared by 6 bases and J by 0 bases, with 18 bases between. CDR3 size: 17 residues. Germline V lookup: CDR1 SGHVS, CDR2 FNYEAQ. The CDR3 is CASSSQGAGYSGNTIYF. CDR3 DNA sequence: TGTGCCAGCAGTTCCCAAGGGGCGGGCTACTCTGGAAACACCATATATTTT.

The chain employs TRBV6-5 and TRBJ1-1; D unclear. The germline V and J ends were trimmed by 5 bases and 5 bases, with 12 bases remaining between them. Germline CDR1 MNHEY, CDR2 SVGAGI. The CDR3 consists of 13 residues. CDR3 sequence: CASSPSAWTEAFF. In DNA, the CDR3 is TGTGCCAGCAGTCCCTCGGCGTGGACTGAAGCTTTCTTT.

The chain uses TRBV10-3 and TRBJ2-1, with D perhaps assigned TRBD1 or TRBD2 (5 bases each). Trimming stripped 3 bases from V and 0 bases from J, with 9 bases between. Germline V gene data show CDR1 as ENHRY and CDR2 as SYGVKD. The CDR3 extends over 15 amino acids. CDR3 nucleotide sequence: TGTGCCATCAGTGATGGGACCCTCTCCTACAATGAGCAGTTCTTC. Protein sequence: CAISDGTLSYNEQFF.

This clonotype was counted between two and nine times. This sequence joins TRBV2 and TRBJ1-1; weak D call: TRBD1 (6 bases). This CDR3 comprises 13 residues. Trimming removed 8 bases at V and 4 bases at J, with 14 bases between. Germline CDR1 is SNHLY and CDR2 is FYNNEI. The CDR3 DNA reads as TGTGCCAGCCTACAGGGCGGTGGCACTGAAGCTTTCTTT. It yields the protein CASLQGGGTEAFF.

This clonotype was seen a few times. The CDR3 region is CASSSGLADQNIQYF. CDR3 DNA sequence: TGTGCCAGCAGCTCGGGACTAGCGGACCAAAACATTCAGTACTTC. This chain connects TRBV7-9 to TRBJ2-4, with 11 bases aligning to TRBD2. The CDR3 has 15 residues. Trimming at V came to 4 bases and at J to 5 bases, leaving 4 bases not matched to a gene. Germline CDR1 is SEHNR and CDR2 is FQNEAQ (reference sequence).

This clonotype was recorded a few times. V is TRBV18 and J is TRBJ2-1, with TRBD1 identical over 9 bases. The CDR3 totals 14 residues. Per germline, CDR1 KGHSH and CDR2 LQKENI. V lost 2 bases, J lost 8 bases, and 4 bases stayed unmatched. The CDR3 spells CASSPGTGKDEQFF. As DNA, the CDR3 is TGTGCCAGCTCACCAGGGACAGGGAAGGATGAGCAGTTCTTC.

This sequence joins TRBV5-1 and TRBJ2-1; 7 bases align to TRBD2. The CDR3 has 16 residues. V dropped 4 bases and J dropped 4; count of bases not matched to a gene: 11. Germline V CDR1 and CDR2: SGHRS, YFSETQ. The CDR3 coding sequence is TGCGCCAGCAGCGTCTACGGTGGGAGGGAATACAATGAGCAGTTCTTC. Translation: CASSVYGGREYNEQFF.

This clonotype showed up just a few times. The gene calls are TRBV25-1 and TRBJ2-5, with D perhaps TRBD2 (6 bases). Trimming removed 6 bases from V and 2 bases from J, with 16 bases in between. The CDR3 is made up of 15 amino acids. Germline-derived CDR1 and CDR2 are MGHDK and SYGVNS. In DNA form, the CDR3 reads TGTGCCAGCAGCGCTTTGCTAGCGAATCAAGAGACCCAGTACTTC. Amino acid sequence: CASSALLANQETQYF.

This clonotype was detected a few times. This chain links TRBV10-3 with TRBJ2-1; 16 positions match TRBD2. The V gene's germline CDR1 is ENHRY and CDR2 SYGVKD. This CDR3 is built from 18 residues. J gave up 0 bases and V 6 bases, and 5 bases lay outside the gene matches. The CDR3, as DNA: TGTGCCATCAGCACCGGGACTAGCGGGAGGGGCTCCTACAATGAGCAGTTCTTC. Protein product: CAISTGTSGRGSYNEQFF.

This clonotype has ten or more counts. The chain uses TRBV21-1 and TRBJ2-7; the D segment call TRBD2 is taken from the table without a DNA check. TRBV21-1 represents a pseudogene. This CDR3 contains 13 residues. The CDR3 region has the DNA TGTGCCAGCAGCAAAGATCGGCCTAGCGGAACCTCTTTC. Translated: CASSKDRPSGTSF.

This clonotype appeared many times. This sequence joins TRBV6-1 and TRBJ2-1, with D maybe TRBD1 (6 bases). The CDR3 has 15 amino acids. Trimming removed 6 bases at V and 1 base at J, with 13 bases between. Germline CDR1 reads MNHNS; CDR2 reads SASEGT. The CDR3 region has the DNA TGTGCCAGCAGCCGCGAGACAGGATCCTACAATGAGCAGTTCTTC. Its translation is CASSRETGSYNEQFF.

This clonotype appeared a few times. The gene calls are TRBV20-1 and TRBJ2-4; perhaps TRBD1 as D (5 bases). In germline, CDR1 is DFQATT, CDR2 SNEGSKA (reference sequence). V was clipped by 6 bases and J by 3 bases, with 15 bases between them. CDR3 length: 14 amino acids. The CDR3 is CSANFPGIKNIQYF. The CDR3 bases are TGCAGTGCCAACTTTCCAGGGATCAAAAACATTCAGTACTTC.

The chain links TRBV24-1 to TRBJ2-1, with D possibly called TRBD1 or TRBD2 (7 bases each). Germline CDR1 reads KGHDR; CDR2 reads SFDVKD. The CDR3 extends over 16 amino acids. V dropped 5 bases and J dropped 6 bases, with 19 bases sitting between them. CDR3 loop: CATSAAGGRVSNEQFF. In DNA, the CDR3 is TGTGCCACCAGTGCCGCAGGGGGGAGGGTGTCCAATGAGCAGTTCTTC.

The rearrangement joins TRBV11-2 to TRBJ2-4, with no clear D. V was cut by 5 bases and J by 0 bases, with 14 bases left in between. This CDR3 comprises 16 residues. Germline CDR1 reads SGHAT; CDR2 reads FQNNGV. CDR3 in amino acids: CASSAVSELAKNIQYF. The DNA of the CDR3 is TGTGCCAGCAGCGCAGTCTCAGAGCTAGCCAAAAACATTCAGTACTTC. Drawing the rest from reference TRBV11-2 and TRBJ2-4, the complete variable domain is EAGVAQSPRYKIIEKRQSVAFWCNPISGHATLYWYQQILGQGPKLLIQFQNNGVVDDSQLPKDRFSAERLKGVDSTLKIQPAKLEDSAVYLCASSAVSELAKNIQYFGAGTRLSVL.

CDR3 sequence: CASSFRTEVYEQYF. CDR3 DNA sequence: TGTGCCAGCAGCTTTCGGACGGAAGTCTACGAGCAGTACTTC. This rearrangement joins TRBV5-5 to TRBJ2-7; D uncertain. Per germline, CDR1 SGHKS and CDR2 YYEKEE (reference sequence). V dropped 2 bases and J dropped 3 bases, with 12 bases sitting between them. This CDR3 spans 14 amino acids. Looking up the rest from reference TRBV5-5 and TRBJ2-7 gives the full variable domain: DAGVTQSPTHLIKTRGQQVTLRCSPISGHKSVSWYQQVLGQGPQFIFQYYEKEERGRGNFPDRFSARQFPNYSSELNVNALLLGDSALYLCASSFRTEVYEQYFGPGTRLTVT.

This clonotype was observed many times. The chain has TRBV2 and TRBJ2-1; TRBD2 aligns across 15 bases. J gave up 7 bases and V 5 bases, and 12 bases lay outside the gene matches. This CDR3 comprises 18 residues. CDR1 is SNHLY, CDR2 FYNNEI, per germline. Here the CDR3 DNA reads TGTGCCAGCAGTCTACCCCCGGGACTAGCGGGAGGTGGGAATGAGCAGTTCTTC. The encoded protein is CASSLPPGLAGGGNEQFF.